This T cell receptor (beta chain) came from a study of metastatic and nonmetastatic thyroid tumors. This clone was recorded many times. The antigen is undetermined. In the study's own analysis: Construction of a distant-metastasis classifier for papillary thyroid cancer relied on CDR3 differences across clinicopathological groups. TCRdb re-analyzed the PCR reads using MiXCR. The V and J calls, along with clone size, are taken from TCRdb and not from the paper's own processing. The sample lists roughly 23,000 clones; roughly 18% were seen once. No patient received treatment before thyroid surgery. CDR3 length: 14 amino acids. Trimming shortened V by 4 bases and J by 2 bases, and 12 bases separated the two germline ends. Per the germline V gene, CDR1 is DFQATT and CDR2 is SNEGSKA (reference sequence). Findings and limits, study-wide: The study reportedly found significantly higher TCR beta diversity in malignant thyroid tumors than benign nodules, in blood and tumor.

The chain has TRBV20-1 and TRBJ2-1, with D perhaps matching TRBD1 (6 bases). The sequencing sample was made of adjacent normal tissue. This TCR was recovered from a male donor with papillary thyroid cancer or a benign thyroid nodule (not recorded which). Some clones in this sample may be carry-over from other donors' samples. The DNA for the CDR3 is TGCAGTGCTACGGTTCAGGGGACCTACAATGAGCAGTTCTTC. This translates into CSATVQGTYNEQFF.